The clone carrying this T cell receptor beta chain was seen a handful of times. Antigen specificity is unknown. The CDR3 consists of 15 residues. Germline lookup yields CDR1 SGHTA and CDR2 FQGNSA. The V end was cut by 5 bases, the J end by 2 bases, with 13 bases between. This entry is derived from a study of shared clonotypes between healthy human individuals. As for the study in general: The donor pool was made up of a couple of women and a few men aged 18 to 49.

Study conclusions and caveats: Enrolling few donors narrowed the genetic and exposure-history diversity that was represented.

Every immunoSEQ plate was one replicate of a subset's evenly spread DNA. The protocol was immunoSEQ multiplex PCR, while the TCRdb copy is restricted to in-frame clones and leaves out a portion. The table records about 500,000 clones, approximately 80% of them present only once. The rearrangement links TRBV7-2 to TRBJ1-5; D ambiguous. The TCR sequence derives from a woman aged 40 to 50 in good health. Some clones in this sample may be carry-over from other donors' samples. Sample: PBMCs. The chain's CDR3 is CASSARAMGNQPQHF. The CDR3 nucleotides are TGTGCCAGCAGCGCACGAGCCATGGGCAATCAGCCCCAGCATTTT. The entire variable domain, with the rest obtained from reference TRBV7-2 and TRBJ1-5, is as follows: GAGVSQSPSNKVTEKGKDVELRCDPISGHTALYWYRQSLGQGLEFLIYFQGNSAPDKSGLPSDRFSAERTGGSVSTLTIQRTQQEDSAVYLCASSARAMGNQPQHFGDGTRLSIL.